The 20 T cell receptor beta chains below come from one sample, sequenced in a study of T-cell reconstitution after alpha-beta-depleted transplantation in children. TCRbeta library construction was performed incorporating unique molecular identifiers. TCRdb re-called the PCR reads through MiXCR, storing one row per CDR3 protein. The sample has some 460,000 distinct CDR3 sequences, about 17% seen once; the top ten hold 29%. The material sequenced was PBMCs, mostly from graft donor cells, taken 360 days after TCRalphabeta/CD19-depleted stem cell transplant. The receptors here all came from a boy under three years old who had a stem cell transplant for Wiskott-Aldrich syndrome, so the T cells may come from the graft donor.

V is TRBV20-1 and J is TRBJ2-7; D is ambiguous. The V gene's germline CDR1 is DFQATT and CDR2 SNEGSKA (reference sequence). This CDR3 spans 14 amino acids. V was cut by 3 bases and J by 0 bases, with 12 bases left in between. Here the CDR3 DNA reads TGCAGTGCTAGGAGGATGTTGAACTCCTACGAGCAGTACTTC. Protein sequence: CSARRMLNSYEQYF.

This clonotype turned up a few times. This chain uses TRBV7-2 with TRBJ2-7; TRBD1 agrees at 8 bases. Germline assignment: CDR1 SGHTA and CDR2 FQGNSA. V shed 3 bases, J shed 5 bases, and the junction held 12 bases outside the gene matches. This CDR3 region has 16 residues. CDR3 in amino acids: CASSFAGTGGLHEQYF. In nucleotides, the CDR3 is TGTGCCAGCAGCTTCGCCGGGACAGGTGGACTCCACGAGCAGTACTTC.

The genes are TRBV6-1 and TRBJ2-1; TRBD2 aligns across 10 bases. CDR3 size: 15 residues. Trimming at V came to 6 bases and at J to 7 bases, leaving 9 bases not matched to a gene. CDR1 and CDR2 from the germline V gene are MNHNS and SASEGT. The CDR3 nucleotides are TGTGCCAGCAGGGGGGGACTAGCGTTTGAGAATGAGCAGTTCTTC. It specifies CASRGGLAFENEQFF.

In this sample, this clonotype turned up many times. This sequence joins TRBV7-6 and TRBJ2-3; D is unresolved. From germline, CDR1 is SGHVS and CDR2 FNYEAQ. The length of the CDR3 is 13 residues. Trimming took off 0 bases at V and 3 bases at J, with 4 bases between the two ends. The DNA for the CDR3 is TGTGCCAGCAGCTTAGCGCTTACAGATACGCAGTATTTT. It specifies CASSLALTDTQYF. The full variable domain, in which reference TRBV7-6 and TRBJ2-3 provide the parts outside the CDR3, is GAGVSQSPRYKVTKRGQDVALRCDPISGHVSLYWYRQALGQGPEFLTYFNYEAQQDKSGLPNDRFSAERPEGSISTLTIQRTEQRDSAMYRCASSLALTDTQYFGPGTRLTVL.

This clonotype was recorded a few times. V and J are TRBV12-3 or TRBV12-4 and TRBJ1-1; D uncertain. The CDR3 is made up of 14 amino acids. V lost 5 bases to trimming and J lost 3 bases, with 13 bases between them. The CDR3 DNA reads TGTGCCAGCAGTCGACCCCTAAGGGACACTGAAGCTTTCTTT. It yields the protein CASSRPLRDTEAFF.

This clonotype was counted between two and nine times. The chain carries TRBV15 and TRBJ2-3, with D unresolved. The germline gives CDR1 LNHNV, CDR2 YYDKDF (reference sequence). CDR3 length: 12 amino acids. Trimming shortened V by 6 bases and J by 0 bases, and 4 bases separated the two germline ends. This CDR3 is CATRLSTDTQYF. DNA for the CDR3: TGTGCCACCAGACTGAGCACAGATACGCAGTATTTT.

There are many counts of this clonotype. Relative to the germline gene, one junction end is altered; a read error may explain this. This sequence joins TRBV3-1 and TRBJ2-5; D unclear. The CDR3 contains 12 residues. Germline CDR1 is LGHDT and CDR2 is YNNKEL (reference sequence). The CDR3 spells CASSQDLYSQRF. The CDR3 nucleotides read TGTGCCAGCAGCCAAGATTTATACAGTCAGCGCTTC.

This clonotype was counted a few times. The V and J genes are TRBV12-3 or TRBV12-4 and TRBJ2-1; D gene uncertain. V was pared by 2 bases and J by 5 bases, with 7 bases between. CDR3 size: 13 residues. The CDR3 sequence is CASSLMANNEQFF. In DNA form, the CDR3 reads TGTGCCAGCAGTTTAATGGCGAACAATGAGCAGTTCTTC.

The chain employs TRBV2 and TRBJ2-5; 8 bases agree with TRBD1. V lost 5 bases to trimming and J lost 2 bases; unmatched junction nucleotides: 10. The CDR3 is 16 residues long. The germline V gene encodes CDR1 SNHLY and CDR2 FYNNEI. The CDR3 DNA is TGTGCCAGCAGTTGGAGGGGGGACAGGCTACAAGAGACCCAGTACTTC. Protein: CASSWRGDRLQETQYF.

This sequence joins TRBV27 and TRBJ2-7; D remains unclear. From germline, CDR1 is MNHEY and CDR2 SMNVEV (reference sequence). Trimming left V 2 bases short and J 0 bases short, with 11 bases between. The CDR3 is 15 amino acids. The CDR3 here is CASSLGPEYSYEQYF. In DNA form, the CDR3 reads TGTGCCAGCAGTTTAGGTCCGGAATACTCCTACGAGCAGTACTTC.

This clonotype was picked up a small number of times. The chain uses TRBV20-1 and TRBJ2-2, with a weak D call TRBD2 (6 bases). CDR1 and CDR2 from the germline V gene are DFQATT and SNEGSKA (reference sequence). The length of the CDR3 is 15 residues. Deletions cut 5 bases from V and 0 bases from J, with 13 bases between. The CDR3 spells CSAVRGLSNTGELFF. The CDR3 DNA follows: TGCAGTGCTGTGAGGGGACTCTCGAACACCGGGGAGCTGTTTTTT.

The chain has TRBV2 and TRBJ2-7, with 11 nucleotides matching TRBD2. The CDR3 has 15 amino acids. J lost 4 bases, V lost 6 bases, and 8 bases had no gene match. Germline V gene sequence: CDR1 SNHLY, CDR2 FYNNEI. The CDR3 region has the DNA TGTGCCAGCAGGGTAGCGGGGGGGCCTATATACGAGCAGTACTTC. Its protein product is CASRVAGGPIYEQYF.

This clonotype has a count of ten or more. The CDR3 region has the DNA TGCAGTGCTGCCCCGGGACTAGCTGCAGAGACCCAGTACTTC. This codes for CSAAPGLAAETQYF. The rearrangement uses TRBV20-1 and TRBJ2-5, with 9 bases matching TRBD2. Losses at the gene ends were 5 bases for V and 4 bases for J; bases not matched to a gene: 8. The CDR3 covers 14 residues. The germline V gene encodes CDR1 DFQATT and CDR2 SNEGSKA (reference sequence).

In its sample, this clonotype was seen a few times. V and J are TRBV20-1 and TRBJ2-5; D might be TRBD1 (5 bases). Germline V CDR1 and CDR2: DFQATT, SNEGSKA (reference sequence). V shed 3 bases and J shed 2 bases, with 13 bases lying between them. The CDR3 has 14 residues. CDR3 amino acids: CSASLGAVQETQYF. CDR3 in DNA: TGCAGTGCTAGTTTAGGGGCGGTTCAAGAGACCCAGTACTTC.

This sequence joins TRBV5-1 and TRBJ2-3; 7 nucleotides line up with TRBD2. The V and J ends lost 6 bases and 5 bases, in that order; junction bases with no gene match: 9. This CDR3 spans 14 amino acids. Germline V lookup: CDR1 SGHRS, CDR2 YFSETQ. The CDR3 is CASKMGGSRDTQYF. The CDR3 nucleotides read TGCGCCAGCAAGATGGGGGGGTCGCGAGATACGCAGTATTTT.

The chain is built from TRBV6-2 or TRBV6-3 and TRBJ2-7; TRBD2 matches at 8 bases. The CDR3 is 14 residues long. Trimming took 0 bases from V and 6 from J; bases not matched to a gene: 4. Germline V gives CDR1 MNHEY, CDR2 SVGEGT. CDR3 loop: CASSYSTSAVEQYF. The CDR3 nucleotides read TGTGCCAGCAGTTACTCGACTAGCGCGGTCGAGCAGTACTTC.

The chain recombines TRBV5-1 with TRBJ2-7; D unresolved. Germline CDR1 and CDR2: SGHRS and YFSETQ. The V end was cut by 0 bases, the J end by 2 bases, with 3 bases between. This CDR3 has 12 residues. CDR3 nucleotide sequence: TGCGCCAGCAGCTTGGAGCCCTACGAGCAGTACTTC. Translating gives CASSLEPYEQYF.

The gene calls are TRBV4-1 and TRBJ2-1, with 15 nucleotides matching TRBD2. CDR1 is MGHRA and CDR2 is YSYEKL in the germline V gene. Trimming at V came to 5 bases and at J to 5 bases, leaving 7 bases not matched to a gene. This CDR3 region has 17 residues. In DNA form, the CDR3 reads TGCGCCAGCAGCTTACGGACTAGCGGGGGGGCAAACAATGAGCAGTTCTTC. Encoded protein: CASSLRTSGGANNEQFF.

Only a few counts were recorded for this clonotype. The chain links TRBV3-1 to TRBJ2-2; TRBD1 matches 7 bases. The CDR3 is 15 residues long. Germline V gene sequence: CDR1 LGHDT, CDR2 YNNKEL (reference sequence). The trim removed 1 base at V and 7 bases at J, leaving 6 bases unmatched. In DNA form, the CDR3 reads TGTGCCAGCAGCCAAGCCGACAGGGCGGTCGGGGAGCTGTTTTTT. Its protein product is CASSQADRAVGELFF.

The chain has TRBV10-3 and TRBJ2-1; maybe TRBD2 (5 bases). The V and J ends lost 7 bases and 7 bases respectively, with 11 bases between them. The CDR3 length is 12 residues. In germline, CDR1 is ENHRY, CDR2 SYGVKD. CDR3 residues: CAIKGVGNEQFF. Here the CDR3 DNA reads TGTGCCATCAAGGGAGTTGGAAATGAGCAGTTCTTC.